This T cell receptor beta chain was found in a study of cytomegalovirus exposure and HLA in healthy donors. Study details: A prior analysis found some 110 million unique TCR beta sequences from around 190 million T cells. Clustering assigned 70% to 90% of the roughly 400 genotyped donors to the Caucasian-associated ancestry cluster.

With V trimmed by 0 bases and J by 11 bases, 14 bases remained unmatched. The CDR3 runs to 16 residues. CDR1 SGHKS and CDR2 YYEKEE come from the germline V gene (reference sequence). Each donor was nominally healthy when sampled (though unrecorded immune exposures were likely). As to this clone: Antigen unknown.

Study-level results: In vitro confirmation showed three CMV-associated chains to be CMV antigen specific.

Researchers ran the PCR with 60 Vbeta and 13 Jbeta primers. The table came from immunoSEQ multiplex PCR; TCRdb's copy has only in-frame clones and leaves some out. The repertoire shows 30,000 to 40,000 clones; the top ten hold about 8.9%. The TCR sequence derives from a man aged 40-49 years in good health and CMV-seropositive. V gene TRBV5-5 combines with J gene TRBJ2-5, with 9 nucleotides matching TRBD2. Sequences were obtained from PBMCs. The CDR3 DNA sequence: TGTGCCAGCAGCTTGGTGGATTTTGGACTAGCGCGAGAGCAGTACTTC. It encodes CASSLVDFGLAREQYF.